The 28 T cell receptor beta chains below all came from one sample that was sequenced in a study of Graves' ophthalmopathy and Graves' hyperthyroidism. From RNA, the CDR3 regions of TCR beta chains were amplified and sequenced. Investigators did first-round RT-PCR with HTBI primers, then second-round multiplex PCR. TCRdb used MiXCR to reprocess the multiplex PCR reads, holding one entry per CDR3 protein. The repertoire holds 300,000 or so distinct CDR3 sequences, with roughly 16% as singletons. The sequenced material came from peripheral blood. The receptor source for this set is an adult man with Graves' ophthalmopathy.

This clonotype was seen ten or more times. The J gene is TRBJ1-1, the V gene TRBV6-5; D is uncertain. CDR3 length equals 13 residues. V was clipped by 2 bases and J by 5 bases, with 9 bases between them. Germline values: CDR1 MNHEY, CDR2 SVGAGI. CDR3 loop: CASSYAGYTEAFF. CDR3 DNA sequence: TGTGCCAGCAGTTACGCGGGGTATACTGAAGCTTTCTTT.

A remark on this clonotype: A read error may explain this, as a much larger clone is one base away. This chain joins TRBV30 and TRBJ1-2; 7 bases fit TRBD1. CDR1 GTSNPN and CDR2 SVGIG come from the germline V gene (reference sequence). The CDR3 covers 15 residues. The CDR3 DNA is TGTGTCTGGAATTTGGACAGGACCCAGGGCTATGGCTACACCTTC. Amino acid sequence: CVWNLDRTQGYGYTF.

This clonotype has at least ten counts. The rearrangement links TRBV12-3 or TRBV12-4 to TRBJ2-5; D is ambiguous. Trimming took off 4 bases at V and 5 bases at J, with 11 bases between the two ends. The CDR3 has 13 residues. The CDR3 sequence: CASSSSAGETQYF. The CDR3 coding sequence is TGTGCCAGCAGTTCTTCCGCCGGGGAGACCCAGTACTTC.

This clonotype was recorded at least ten times. The chain couples TRBV7-8 to TRBJ2-4, with TRBD2 identical over 10 bases. J gave up 6 bases and V 5 bases, and 7 bases lay outside the gene matches. The CDR3 sequence is 15 residues long. Germline CDR1 reads SGHVS; CDR2 reads FQNEAQ. Written as DNA, the CDR3 is TGTGCCAGCAGCCCGACTAGCGGGTTAGGAAACATTCAGTACTTC. Translated, it gives CASSPTSGLGNIQYF.

About this clonotype: Given a much more abundant clone one base away, this may be a read error. This rearrangement joins TRBV27 to TRBJ1-2; D not resolved. The CDR3 is 17 residues long. Germline CDR1 and CDR2: MNHEY and SMNVEV (reference sequence). CDR3 coding DNA: TGTGCCAGCAGTCCACACTCCTCACACAGTGATAACAATGGCTACACCTTC. Its translation: CASSPHSSHSDNNGYTF.

This clonotype was counted at least ten times. The V gene is TRBV5-1, the J gene TRBJ2-5; 10 nucleotides agree with TRBD2. V lost 4 bases and J lost 4; bases outside the gene matches: 10. The CDR3 length is 16 residues. Germline V lookup: CDR1 SGHRS, CDR2 YFSETQ. In nucleotides, the CDR3 is TGCGCCAGCAGCGCCAGACTAGCGGGTCGTGGAGAGACCCAGTACTTC. Translation gives CASSARLAGRGETQYF.

There are many counts of this clonotype. The CDR3: CASSDWDRKATGELFF. CDR3 bases: TGTGCCAGCAGTGACTGGGACAGAAAAGCGACCGGGGAGCTGTTTTTT. The V call is TRBV6-4, the J call TRBJ2-2, with 7 bases that match TRBD1. CDR3 length: 16 amino acids. Germline lookup yields CDR1 MRHNA and CDR2 SNTAGT. Trimming at V came to 1 base and at J to 5 bases, leaving 7 bases not matched to a gene.

The chain uses TRBV27 and TRBJ1-6; 10 positions match TRBD1. The CDR3 covers 16 residues. With 3 bases clipped from V and 13 bases from J, the junction kept 12 bases outside the gene matches. Germline V CDR1 and CDR2: MNHEY, SMNVEV (reference sequence). CDR3 loop: CASSLGGGTGVFPLHF. The CDR3 coding sequence is TGTGCCAGCAGTTTGGGGGGGGGGACAGGGGTGTTTCCCCTCCACTTT.

This clonotype was found many times. This chain connects TRBV20-1 to TRBJ2-5; D perhaps matches TRBD2 (5 bases). The CDR3 sequence is 14 residues long. Germline lookup yields CDR1 DFQATT and CDR2 SNEGSKA (reference sequence). Trimming removed 4 bases from V and 1 base from J, with 13 bases in between. CDR3 residues: CSANPEGVQETQYF. The DNA of the CDR3 is TGCAGTGCTAACCCTGAGGGAGTCCAAGAGACCCAGTACTTC.

This clonotype was seen repeatedly, ten times or more. The chain recombines TRBV10-3 with TRBJ1-1; 9 positions agree with TRBD1. The CDR3 is 16 amino acids. The V gene's germline CDR1 is ENHRY and CDR2 SYGVKD. V lost 10 bases and J lost 2; bases outside the gene matches: 14. The CDR3 spells CATSIKQGATNTEAFF. The CDR3 DNA is TGTGCCACCTCTATAAAACAGGGGGCTACAAACACTGAAGCTTTCTTT.

This clonotype was seen a few times. The chain joins TRBV5-1 to TRBJ2-7, with 8 bases aligning to TRBD1. This CDR3 has 15 residues. V lost 1 base to trimming and J lost 2 bases; unmatched junction nucleotides: 5. Looked up from germline, CDR1 is SGHRS and CDR2 is YFSETQ. As DNA, the CDR3 is TGCGCCAGCAGCTTGAGGCAGGGGGCTGCCTACGAGCAGTACTTC. It encodes CASSLRQGAAYEQYF.

This clonotype showed up many times. J is TRBJ2-2 and V is TRBV30; 8 nucleotides agree with TRBD2. V gave up 0 bases and J gave up 5 bases; unmatched junction bases: 8. Germline CDR1 is GTSNPN and CDR2 is SVGIG (reference sequence). The CDR3 runs to 16 residues. In DNA, the CDR3 is TGTGCCTGGAGTGTACGGGTTAGCGGGGCTACCGGGGAGCTGTTTTTT. This translates into CAWSVRVSGATGELFF.

This clonotype appeared many times. This rearrangement joins TRBV18 to TRBJ2-5; D is ambiguous. V was trimmed by 0 bases and J by 3 bases, leaving 11 bases between them. This CDR3 has 15 amino acids. CDR1 KGHSH and CDR2 LQKENI come from the germline V gene. CDR3 bases: TGTGCCAGCTCACCACCGTCGACAATAAAAGAGACCCAGTACTTC. Its translation is CASSPPSTIKETQYF.

This clonotype came up many times. The chain recombines TRBV19 with TRBJ1-2; D call uncertain. Germline CDR1 and CDR2: LNHDA and SQIVND (reference sequence). Trimming removed 8 bases at V and 2 bases at J, with 9 bases between. CDR3 length: 12 amino acids. Written as DNA, the CDR3 is TGTGCCAGTGGGTACAAAAACTATGGCTACACCTTC. Amino acids: CASGYKNYGYTF.

This clonotype was observed at least ten times. The gene calls are TRBV27 and TRBJ1-5; perhaps TRBD1 as D (6 bases). Trimming took off 3 bases at V and 1 base at J, with 13 bases between the two ends. The CDR3 spans 16 residues. Germline V CDR1 and CDR2: MNHEY, SMNVEV (reference sequence). The CDR3 DNA reads TGTGCCAGCAGTTTTGATCCGAGGGGGAGCAATCAGCCCCAGCATTTT. It yields the protein CASSFDPRGSNQPQHF.

This clonotype appeared many times. The chain has TRBV2 and TRBJ2-5; 8 positions match TRBD1. Germline V gene sequence: CDR1 SNHLY, CDR2 FYNNEI. V was clipped by 10 bases and J by 3 bases; unmatched bases: 7. The CDR3 contains 13 residues. Here the CDR3 reads CANSGGLKETQYF. CDR3 nucleotide sequence: TGTGCCAACTCAGGGGGCCTAAAAGAGACCCAGTACTTC.

There are many counts of this clonotype. The chain carries TRBV30 and TRBJ1-2; 10 nucleotides align to TRBD1. The germline V gene has CDR1 GTSNPN and CDR2 SVGIG (reference sequence). This CDR3 has 14 amino acids. After removal of 3 bases from V and 3 bases from J, the junction contained 4 bases not matched to a gene. The CDR3: CAWRAGTGDYGYTF. As DNA, the CDR3 is TGTGCCTGGAGAGCCGGGACAGGGGACTATGGCTACACCTTC.

Many counts were recorded for this clonotype. CDR3 bases: TGTGCCTGGAGTTCGACAGGGTGGTACGAGCAGTACTTC. Translating it yields CAWSSTGWYEQYF. This chain links TRBV30 with TRBJ2-7, with 7 bases fitting TRBD1. The germline gives CDR1 GTSNPN, CDR2 SVGIG (reference sequence). The CDR3 has 13 amino acids. V was pared by 2 bases and J by 4 bases, with 5 bases of the junction left unmatched.

This clonotype was seen ten or more times. The junction differs from germline at one of its ends, possibly a read error. The rearrangement uses TRBV7-7 and TRBJ2-5, with 7 nucleotides matching TRBD2. The CDR3 spans 14 residues. Per the germline V gene, CDR1 is SSHAT and CDR2 is FNYEAQ (reference sequence). The CDR3 bases are TGTGCTAGCAGCTCATTAGCGGGCGAAGAGACCCAGTACTTC. Translated, it gives CASSSLAGEETQYF. Combining the CDR3 with reference TRBV7-7 and TRBJ2-5 gives the whole variable domain GAGVSQSPRYKVTKRGQDVTLRCDPISSHATLYWYQQALGQGPEFLTYFNYEAQPDKSGLPSDRFSAERPEGSISTLTIQRTEQRDSAMYRCASSSLAGEETQYFGPGTRLLVL.

This clonotype was observed many times. This chain uses TRBV19 with TRBJ1-1, with D perhaps matching TRBD1 (6 bases). Germline-derived CDR1 and CDR2 are LNHDA and SQIVND (reference sequence). The CDR3 sequence is 16 residues long. V lost 3 bases and J 1 base, leaving 15 bases between the germline ends. CDR3 protein: CASSIALRGGNTEAFF. The CDR3 DNA follows: TGTGCCAGTAGTATCGCCCTACGAGGGGGGAACACTGAAGCTTTCTTT. The complete variable domain, with remaining parts taken from reference TRBV19 and TRBJ1-1, reads DGGITQSPKYLFRKEGQNVTLSCEQNLNHDAMYWYRQDPGQGLRLIYYSQIVNDFQKGDIAEGYSVSREKKESFPLTVTSAQKNPTAFYLCASSIALRGGNTEAFFGQGTRLTVV.

The chain employs TRBV12-3 or TRBV12-4 and TRBJ2-4, with D possibly being TRBD1 (6 bases). This CDR3 spans 14 amino acids. The V gene lost 4 bases and the J gene lost 7 bases, with 14 bases spanning the gap. CDR3 loop: CASSSHRAANIQYF. CDR3 in DNA: TGTGCCAGCAGTTCGCACAGGGCGGCCAACATTCAGTACTTC.

This clonotype has ten or more counts. The chain joins TRBV4-3 to TRBJ2-7; D is uncertain. The CDR3 is 14 residues long. Looked up from germline, CDR1 is LGHNA and CDR2 is YSLEER. V lost 0 bases and J lost 7, with 13 bases in between. CDR3 sequence (DNA): TGCGCCAGCAGCCAAGAATTTGGCTTGGGGGAGCAGTACTTC. Encoded protein: CASSQEFGLGEQYF.

This clonotype has a count of ten or more. CDR3 DNA: TGTGCCAGCCGTCTTAGCGGGATAGACACCGGGGAGCTGTTTTTT. This codes for CASRLSGIDTGELFF. V and J are TRBV6-2 or TRBV6-3 and TRBJ2-2; TRBD2 aligns across 8 bases. The CDR3 has 15 amino acids. V gave up 8 bases and J gave up 3 bases; unmatched junction bases: 8. In germline, CDR1 is MNHEY, CDR2 SVGEGT.

The chain has TRBV5-1 and TRBJ2-7, with unresolved D. CDR3 length equals 15 residues. Trimming cost V 0 bases and J 3 bases, with 13 bases left between them. Germline CDR1 and CDR2: SGHRS and YFSETQ. The chain's CDR3 is CASSLEVSTDYEQYF. The CDR3 DNA reads as TGCGCCAGCAGCTTGGAAGTATCGACCGACTACGAGCAGTACTTC.

The sample holds many counts of this clonotype. The junction does not match germline at one end; this may be a read error. The CDR3 sequence is CASSYARAYEQYF. The DNA of the CDR3 is TGCGCCAGCAGTTATGCTCGAGCCTACGAGCAGTACTTC. V and J are TRBV6-5 and TRBJ2-7; D is uncertain. Germline V gives CDR1 MNHEY, CDR2 SVGAGI. The CDR3 length is 13 residues.

This clonotype appeared many times. The rearrangement joins TRBV28 to TRBJ2-7, with 7 bases fitting TRBD1. Germline-derived CDR1 and CDR2 are MDHEN and SYDVKM. V lost 3 bases to trimming and J lost 7 bases; unmatched junction nucleotides: 6. CDR3 length: 13 residues. The CDR3 coding sequence is TGTGCCAGCAGTTTTGAGACAGGGAGAGAGCAGTACTTC. Translation: CASSFETGREQYF.

This clonotype was seen a few times. A read error may be the cause here, since a much bigger clone is one base away. This chain connects TRBV4-1 to TRBJ1-2; the D is unclear. The CDR3 totals 15 residues. CDR1 is MGHRA and CDR2 is YSYEKL in the germline V gene. V was cut by 8 bases and J by 0 bases, with 16 bases left in between. The CDR3 reads CASGRQADSNYGYTF. The CDR3 region has the DNA TGCGCCAGCGGCCGCCAGGCAGACTCTAACTATGGCTACACCTTC.

The J gene is TRBJ2-7, the V gene TRBV6-2 or TRBV6-3; 8 nucleotides line up with TRBD1. CDR3 length: 15 amino acids. Losses at the gene ends were 5 bases for V and 2 bases for J; bases not matched to a gene: 8. In germline, CDR1 is MNHEY, CDR2 SVGEGT. In DNA, the CDR3 is TGTGCCAGCAGTAACGGACAGGGAGTGACCTACGAGCAGTACTTC. Protein product: CASSNGQGVTYEQYF.